This T cell receptor (beta chain) was captured by sequencing in a study of beta chain features in type 1 diabetes (dated by TCRdb to the late 2010s). Notes on the research overall: Mean age, gender distribution, total cell number and subset yield were not different between patients and healthy donors. Across all samples, about 110 million sorted cells were examined, and cell number per subset correlated strongly with RNA yield. In the study, recently diagnosed type 1 diabetes patients and matched healthy donors were compared on the TCRB repertoires of their sorted circulating CD4+ T cell subsets. Whereas all 30 or so donors provided naive and central memory subsets, regulatory and stem cell-like memory subsets were isolated from just 8 patients and roughly 8 healthy donors.

This clone was counted between two and nine times. It has no known antigen specificity. No base-level quality is on record; no much larger clone is a single base apart. A single peripheral blood draw of about 116 mL on average was collected from each donor into heparinised tubes. Naive, central memory, regulatory and stem cell-like memory CD4+ T cells were sorted on a BD FACSAria II using a panel including CD45RO, CCR7, CD25, CD127, CD95 and CD27. Every sorted population had a purity above 98%. Right away, PBMCs were isolated by Lymphoprep density gradient centrifugation and were stained directly, with no culture step. So that batch effects would be minimized, each experiment stained and sorted samples in pairs, pairing one healthy donor with one patient. Based on the germline V gene, the CDR1 and CDR2 sequences are MDHEN and SYDVKM. Spanning cysteine to phenylalanine, the CDR3 consists of 16 amino acids. The retained sequence is limited to the CDR3, 48 bases, with the frame set at the first base. V ends up 8 bases short and J 5 bases short, with an unmatched junction base count of 14.

Summary of the overall study and its limitations: Only small numbers of individuals were included in the HLA sub-analyses, which left unresolved whether HLA type had any influence on TCRB rearrangement. Patients with type 1 diabetes made fewer insertions and deleted more nucleotides at VDJ recombination sites, implying thymic rearrangement abnormalities. Naive, central memory and regulatory TCRB repertoires appeared to be more similar among patients than among healthy donors. PCR may preferentially amplify shorter templates, but because patient and control samples were amplified and corrected together, any resulting skew would affect both groups equally. Sequencing cDNA rather than genomic DNA could over-represent highly expressing activated cells, although activation and CD3 levels did not differ between groups. Type 1 diabetes patients showed a moderate but significant shortening of TCRB CDR3 length in all four CD4+ subsets.

The entire isolated RNA was reverse transcribed using the High Capacity cDNA Reverse Transcription Kit, and thus expressed TCRB transcripts were sequenced. Deep immunoSEQ sequencing was performed on naive, central memory and regulatory T cell samples, with an average of around 3.4 million total reads per sample. After sorted cells were lysed in RLT buffer, RNA was extracted with DNase-treated RNeasy Micro or Mini kits, with the choice depending on cell number. Each cell subset was processed separately to prevent cross-contamination, with patient and healthy donor samples processed together. The immunoSEQ multiplex PCR was used to amplify TCRB sequences from cDNA, generating 87-bp fragments that spanned the CDR3 region. Sequencing of the amplicons was performed on the Illumina HiSeq platform. The original methods were these. Synthetic template baselines were used to correct PCR bias computationally, reads within Hamming distance 2 were collapsed together, and singletons that could not be merged were discarded. Reads were aligned against IMGT to assign V, D and J genes, CDR3 length and insertions or deletions at six rearrangement sites. Within each subset, clonotype counts were normalized to the number of sorted cells before true diversity and Gini coefficients were calculated with the tcR R package. The overlap coefficient, calculated on TCRB nucleotide sequences, was used to measure repertoire sharing. As a proxy for the pre-selection repertoire, out-of-frame TCRB sequences from naive cells were analyzed. The source is immuneACCESS, and TCRdb retained only in-frame sequences with V and J called. Part of the clones is not carried over; for the studies checked, unresolved V genes explain less than half of this, and the remainder is unexplained. V, J and clone size are taken as reported in that table, and D and trimming were inferred from the DNA itself. Present in this sample are around 280,000 clones, 15% of which were seen just once. Jointly, the top ten make up about 0.014% of the sample.

This TCR came from a man younger than 35 with type 1 diabetes. The rearranged segments are TRBV28 and TRBJ2-3; TRBD1 aligns with 9 central bases. Source material: naive CD4+ T cells from blood. The label giving this sample's cell subset or site can be read as: true naive CD4+ T cells. The CDR3 loop reads CASRLQAGQGIDTQYF. The DNA is TGTGCCAGCCGGCTTCAGGCGGGACAGGGAATAGATACGCAGTATTTT.